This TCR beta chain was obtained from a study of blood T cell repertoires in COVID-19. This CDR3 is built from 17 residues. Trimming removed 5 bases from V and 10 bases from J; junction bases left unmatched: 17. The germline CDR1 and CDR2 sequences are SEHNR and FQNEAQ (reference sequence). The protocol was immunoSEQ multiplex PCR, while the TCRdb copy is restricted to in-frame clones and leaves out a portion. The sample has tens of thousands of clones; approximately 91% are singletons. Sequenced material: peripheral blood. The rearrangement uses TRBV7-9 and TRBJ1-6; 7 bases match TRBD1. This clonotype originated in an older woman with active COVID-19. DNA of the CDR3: TGTGCCAGCAGCAATTATTTAAACAGGGGCCTTGGGTCACCCCTCCACTTT. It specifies CASSNYLNRGLGSPLHF.